A selection of T cell receptor beta chains follows, all from one sample in a study of blood T cell repertoires in COVID-19. Method: immunoSEQ multiplex PCR; TCRdb's copy keeps in-frame clones and lacks some. Of 140,000 to 150,000 clones listed, around 81% are singletons. Source material: peripheral blood. These receptors came from a man aged 60 to 69 with active or convalescent COVID-19. CDR3s include the opening cysteine and the closing phenylalanine or tryptophan. A D gene is named only where the DNA matches it firmly. Clone size appears in some rows only: once, few, many, or a class for an expanded clone.

TRBD1	-	TRBV7-2	TRBJ1-5	CASSSGTGNSQPQHF	TGTGCCAGCAGCTCCGGGACAGGGAATAGTCAGCCCCAGCATTTT
TRBD1	-	TRBV18	TRBJ2-2	CASSGQGDTGELFF	TGTGCCAGCTCGGGACAGGGGGACACCGGGGAGCTGTTTTTT
-	-	TRBV19	TRBJ2-7	CASSILSPTQPYEQYF	TGTGCCAGTAGTATCCTCTCCCCGACACAACCCTACGAGCAGTACTTC
TRBD1	-	TRBV9	TRBJ1-2	CASSRSQGIDYGYTF	TGTGCCAGCAGCAGATCACAGGGGATTGACTATGGCTACACCTTC
-	once	TRBV19	TRBJ1-5	CASTFSGGNQPQHF	TGTGCCAGTACATTCTCAGGGGGCAATCAGCCCCAGCATTTT
TRBD2	-	TRBV29-1	TRBJ2-5	CSVGVAGGPGTQYF	TGCAGCGTTGGAGTAGCGGGAGGGCCGGGGACCCAGTACTTC
-	-	TRBV5-8	TRBJ2-1	CASSLAGGSSYNEQFF	TGTGCCAGCAGCTTGGCCGGCGGGTCGTCCTACAATGAGCAGTTCTTC
-	-	TRBV19	TRBJ1-1	CASSTQQGTEAFF	TGTGCCAGTAGTACCCAACAGGGCACTGAAGCTTTCTTT
TRBD1	-	TRBV18	TRBJ1-1	CASSPDRGGEAFF	TGTGCCAGCTCACCCGACAGGGGTGGTGAAGCTTTCTTT
-	-	TRBV27	TRBJ1-4	CASSFSRDEKLFF	TGTGCCAGCAGTTTTAGCAGGGATGAAAAACTGTTTTTT
-	-	TRBV4-1	TRBJ1-2	CASSQAMGQQRANYGYTF	TGCGCCAGCAGCCAAGCAATGGGGCAACAAAGGGCTAACTATGGCTACACCTTC
-	-	TRBV4-1	TRBJ2-2	CASSQDSTVTGELFF	TGCGCCAGCAGCCAAGACTCGACAGTCACCGGGGAGCTGTTTTTT
-	once	TRBV18	TRBJ1-6	CASSPSNGNNSPLHF	TGTGCCAGCTCACCATCAAACGGGAATAATTCACCCCTCCACTTT
-	-	TRBV7-8	TRBJ2-7	CASSPQEEQYF	TGTGCCAGCAGCCCTCAGGAAGAGCAGTACTTC
-	-	TRBV27	TRBJ2-6	CASSLSGANVLTF	TGTGCCAGCAGTCTTTCTGGGGCCAACGTCCTGACTTTC
TRBD2	few	TRBV27	TRBJ2-1	CASRGLADNEQFF	TGTGCCAGCAGGGGACTAGCGGACAATGAGCAGTTCTTC
TRBD1	-	TRBV19	TRBJ1-5	CASSSPQGSGNQPQHF	TGTGCCAGTAGTTCGCCACAGGGGAGCGGCAATCAGCCCCAGCATTTT
-	-	TRBV9	TRBJ2-3	CASSPLSKGVTQYF	TGTGCCAGCAGCCCGCTATCAAAGGGGGTTACGCAGTATTTT
-	-	TRBV7-9	TRBJ2-5	CASRRLGGPQETQYF	TGTGCCAGCAGACGCCTCGGAGGGCCTCAAGAGACCCAGTACTTC
-	-	TRBV18	TRBJ2-2	CASSQLQDQGELFF	TGTGCCAGCTCTCAGTTACAGGATCAGGGGGAGCTGTTTTTT
-	-	TRBV7-2	TRBJ1-3	CASSLRRSGNTIYF	TGTGCCAGCAGCTTAAGGAGGTCTGGAAACACCATATATTTT
-	-	TRBV20-1	TRBJ2-7	CSASGAEQYF	TGCAGTGCTAGTGGGGCCGAGCAGTACTTC
TRBD2	-	TRBV4-1	TRBJ2-7	CASSHELAGGPGEQYF	TGCGCCAGCAGCCACGAACTAGCGGGAGGGCCCGGAGAGCAGTACTTC
TRBD2	-	TRBV12-5	TRBJ2-3	CASGLGTTGTQYF	TGTGCTAGTGGTTTAGGGACTACAGGTACGCAGTATTTT
-	-	TRBV10-3	TRBJ2-2	CAISLSEVGELFF	TGTGCCATCAGCCTCTCTGAGGTCGGGGAGCTGTTTTTT
TRBD2	-	TRBV7-2	TRBJ2-5	CASTPAGGPAGETQYF	TGTGCCAGCACTCCGGCGGGAGGGCCGGCGGGGGAGACCCAGTACTTC
TRBD2	-	TRBV6-2/TRBV6-3	TRBJ2-1	CASGPRGLAGEQFF	TGTGCCAGCGGCCCAAGAGGACTAGCGGGTGAGCAGTTCTTC
-	-	TRBV5-1	TRBJ2-3	CASTHQGRGTDTQYF	TGCGCCAGCACCCATCAAGGAAGGGGAACAGATACGCAGTATTTT
TRBD1	-	TRBV20-1	TRBJ2-7	CSATTGYEQYF	TGCAGTGCCACGACAGGGTACGAGCAGTACTTC
TRBD1	few	TRBV19	TRBJ1-3	CASSGTGMDTIYF	TGTGCCAGTAGCGGGACAGGGATGGACACCATATATTTT
-	-	TRBV4-1	TRBJ1-1	CASSQVSGAVMNTEAFF	TGCGCCAGCAGCCAGGTTAGTGGGGCTGTAATGAACACTGAAGCTTTCTTT
-	-	TRBV10-3	TRBJ2-7	CARGGGTSSYEQYF	TGTGCCCGGGGCGGCGGGACGAGCTCCTACGAGCAGTACTTC
-	-	TRBV13	TRBJ1-5	CASSRRGDLNQPQHF	TGTGCCAGCAGCCGACGGGGGGACCTTAATCAGCCCCAGCATTTT
-	-	TRBV18	TRBJ1-3	CASSPEVAYSGNTIYF	TGTGCCAGCTCACCAGAAGTAGCGTACTCTGGAAACACCATATATTTT
-	-	TRBV7-9	TRBJ1-3	CASSSRGSGNTIYF	TGTGCCAGCAGCAGCCGGGGCTCTGGAAACACCATATATTTT
TRBD1	many	TRBV10-1	TRBJ1-1	CASGTGDPRIKQNTEAFF	TGCGCCAGCGGGACAGGGGACCCGCGGATCAAACAGAACACTGAAGCTTTCTTT
TRBD2	-	TRBV27	TRBJ2-5	CASSLAGASETQYF	TGTGCCAGCAGTTTAGCGGGAGCTAGTGAGACCCAGTACTTC
TRBD2	-	TRBV7-2	TRBJ2-1	CASTSGGRRHEQFF	TGTGCCAGCACCTCTGGCGGGAGGAGGCATGAGCAGTTCTTC
-	few	TRBV5-4	TRBJ2-7	CASSLPPGGSDEQYF	TGTGCCAGCAGCTTACCCCCGGGTGGTTCCGACGAGCAGTACTTC